A selection of T cell receptor beta chains follows, all from one sample in a study of naive CD8 T cells in extremely preterm neonates. Method: immunoSEQ multiplex PCR; TCRdb's copy keeps in-frame clones and lacks some. Of about 960 clones listed, about 97% are singletons. Sequencing was performed on naive CD8+ T cells from cord blood. The receptors were gathered from a girl who was born preterm. Each CDR3 is given with its conserved first and last residue. D genes are given only for firm matches. Clone size appears in some rows only: once, few, many, or a class for an expanded clone.

NA TRBJ1-2 TRBV28 NA CASSLGLNYGYTF TGTGCCAGCAGTTTAGGACTGAACTATGGCTACACCTTC
NA TRBJ2-2 TRBV5-1 NA CASSLEGPFTGELFF TGCGCCAGCAGCTTGGAGGGCCCCTTCACCGGGGAGCTGTTTTTT
NA TRBJ2-7 TRBV20-1 NA CSARLSYEQYF TGCAGTGCTAGACTCTCCTACGAGCAGTACTTC
TRBD2 TRBJ2-3 TRBV6-6 NA CASSYLAGGLNTQYF TGTGCCAGCAGTTACCTAGCGGGGGGGCTAAATACGCAGTATTTT
TRBD1 TRBJ2-2 TRBV9 NA CASSTRDRGTGELFF TGTGCCAGCAGCACTCGGGACAGGGGGACCGGGGAGCTGTTTTTT
NA TRBJ2-5 TRBV27 NA CASSLNLLEQYF TGTGCCAGCAGTTTAAATCTTTTGGAGCAGTACTTC
TRBD2 TRBJ2-3 TRBV6-5 NA CASSYLAGDTDTQYF TGTGCCAGCAGCTACCTAGCGGGGGACACAGATACGCAGTATTTT
TRBD2 TRBJ2-3 TRBV7-9 once CASSPSGGTDTQYF TGTGCCAGCAGCCCTAGCGGGGGGACAGATACGCAGTATTTT
NA TRBJ2-7 TRBV4-1 NA CASSHLGVGGAGEQYF TGCGCCAGCAGCCACCTCGGGGTAGGAGGGGCAGGGGAGCAGTACTTC
TRBD2 TRBJ2-3 TRBV5-1 once CASSRQRELSTDTQYF TGCGCCAGCAGCCGTCAGCGGGAGTTGAGCACAGATACGCAGTATTTT
NA TRBJ2-5 TRBV10-3 NA CAISESRQGGETQYF TGTGCCATCAGTGAGTCGAGGCAGGGGGGAGAGACCCAGTACTTC
TRBD1 TRBJ1-4 TRBV27 NA CASSLWDRGEKLFF TGTGCCAGCAGTTTATGGGACAGGGGTGAAAAACTGTTTTTT
NA TRBJ2-2 TRBV29-1 once CSVVSTGELFF TGCAGCGTTGTTAGCACCGGGGAGCTGTTTTTT
NA TRBJ2-7 TRBV2 NA CASNQGYEQYF TGTGCCAGCAACCAGGGTTACGAGCAGTACTTC
TRBD2 TRBJ2-1 TRBV25-1 NA CASSHPSGANVEQFF TGTGCCAGCAGTCATCCTAGCGGGGCTAATGTAGAGCAGTTCTTC
NA TRBJ1-2 TRBV6-4 NA CASSDSYGYTF TGTGCCAGCAGTGACAGCTATGGCTACACCTTC
NA TRBJ2-7 TRBV10-1 NA CASSADSGEYEQYF TGCGCCAGCAGTGCGGACAGTGGAGAATACGAGCAGTACTTC
TRBD1 TRBJ2-4 TRBV25-1 NA CASSEWGQGAKNIQYF TGTGCCAGCAGTGAATGGGGACAGGGGGCCAAAAACATTCAGTACTTC
TRBD1 TRBJ1-4 TRBV5-4 NA CASSPGTGGRALAEKLFF TGTGCCAGCAGCCCCGGGACAGGGGGACGGGCATTGGCTGAAAAACTGTTTTTT
NA TRBJ2-1 TRBV10-2 once CATRSSDHYNEQFF TGCGCTACCCGGTCTAGCGATCACTACAATGAGCAGTTCTTC
TRBD2 TRBJ2-7 TRBV11-3 NA CASSWTSGSEQYF TGTGCCAGCAGCTGGACTAGCGGGAGCGAGCAGTACTTC
TRBD1 TRBJ2-5 TRBV6-1 NA CASSPLDREETQYF TGTGCCAGCAGCCCCTTAGACAGGGAAGAGACCCAGTACTTC
TRBD2 TRBJ2-2 TRBV4-1 NA CASSQASGGANTGELFF TGCGCCAGCAGCCAAGCTAGCGGGGGGGCCAACACCGGGGAGCTGTTTTTT
NA TRBJ2-7 TRBV5-1 few CASSLGHSYEQYF TGCGCCAGCAGCTTGGGACACTCCTACGAGCAGTACTTC
TRBD1 TRBJ2-7 TRBV28 NA CASSPGQGYEQYF TGTGCCAGCAGTCCGGGACAGGGGTACGAGCAGTACTTC
TRBD1 TRBJ2-7 TRBV19 NA CASSIMGTGGTYEQYF TGTGCCAGTAGTATAATGGGGACAGGGGGAACCTACGAGCAGTACTTC
NA TRBJ1-4 TRBV4-1 NA CASSEGTYNEKLFF TGCGCCAGCAGCGAAGGGACTTATAATGAAAAACTGTTTTTT
NA TRBJ2-1 TRBV30 NA CAWEGGAYNEQFF TGTGCCTGGGAGGGGGGGGCCTACAATGAGCAGTTCTTC
TRBD1 TRBJ1-2 TRBV27 NA CASSLSIDRVYGYTF TGTGCCAGCAGTTTATCCATCGACAGGGTTTATGGCTACACCTTC
NA TRBJ2-5 TRBV27 once CASSNRVRETQYF TGTGCCAGCAGTAACAGGGTTAGGGAGACCCAGTACTTC
TRBD1 TRBJ2-2 TRBV7-9 once CASSLQGANTGELFF TGTGCCAGCAGCTTACAGGGGGCGAACACCGGGGAGCTGTTTTTT
TRBD2 TRBJ2-7 TRBV9 NA CASSGDGTSGRIYEQYF TGTGCCAGCAGCGGGGACGGGACTAGCGGGAGGATCTACGAGCAGTACTTC
NA TRBJ2-1 TRBV6-5 NA CASSYSILAGAWQFF TGTGCCAGCAGTTACTCGATCTTGGCGGGGGCCTGGCAGTTCTTC
NA TRBJ2-4 TRBV27 NA CASSFSDPAKNIQYF TGTGCCAGCAGTTTCTCTGACCCGGCCAAAAACATTCAGTACTTC
NA TRBJ2-3 TRBV6-1 once CASSPPVGTDTQYF TGTGCCAGCAGTCCCCCGGTTGGCACAGATACGCAGTATTTT
NA TRBJ1-2 TRBV29-1 NA CSVGTAKGYTF TGCAGCGTTGGAACAGCGAAGGGCTACACCTTC
NA TRBJ2-2 TRBV7-6 NA CASSFDNTGELFF TGTGCCAGCAGCTTTGATAACACCGGGGAGCTGTTTTTT
TRBD2 TRBJ2-1 TRBV11-2 NA CASSLGTSYNEQFF TGTGCCAGCAGCTTAGGGACTAGCTACAATGAGCAGTTCTTC
TRBD1 TRBJ1-2 TRBV5-1 NA CASSTGGVGYTF TGCGCCAGCAGCACAGGGGGCGTTGGCTACACCTTC
NA TRBJ2-1 TRBV6-6 NA CASSYGQGNEQFF TGTGCCAGCAGTTACGGGCAGGGGAATGAGCAGTTCTTC
NA TRBJ2-7 TRBV5-6 NA CASSLVSTSYEQYF TGTGCCAGCAGCTTGGTCTCAACCTCCTACGAGCAGTACTTC
NA TRBJ1-6 TRBV28 NA CASSLWGSPLHF TGTGCCAGCAGTTTATGGGGTTCACCCCTCCACTTT
TRBD2 TRBJ2-1 TRBV27 NA CASSFSGGVGYNEQFF TGTGCCAGCAGTTTCAGCGGGGGGGTCGGATACAATGAGCAGTTCTTC
NA TRBJ2-7 TRBV9 NA CASSVATGYEQYF TGTGCCAGCAGCGTAGCTACGGGTTACGAGCAGTACTTC
TRBD2 TRBJ2-1 TRBV7-3 NA CASSLLLAGYNEQFF TGTGCCAGCAGCTTATTACTAGCGGGGTACAATGAGCAGTTCTTC